This TCR beta chain came from a study of Ad26.COV2.S vaccination and SARS-CoV-2 variants. Notes on the study in general: Breadth, reportedly substantial, characterized the spike-specific CD8+ and CD4+ T cell responses after vaccination. Non-spike TCR breadth was similar in vaccine and placebo recipients.

Clones were read by immunoSEQ multiplex PCR, and TCRdb kept only the in-frame ones, dropping some. Here the sample spans about 180,000 clones, around 88% being singletons. This clone was observed once. Its antigen is undetermined. This same CDR3 is encoded by further DNA sequences in the sample. There are 15 residues in the CDR3. Germline CDR1 SGHTA, CDR2 FQGNSA. V was clipped by 5 bases and J by 0 bases, with 11 bases between them. The receptor was derived from a human donor who had recovered from COVID-19. This rearrangement joins TRBV7-2 to TRBJ1-3; D uncertain. Specimen: peripheral blood, collected after recovery from COVID-19. The DNA of the CDR3 is TGTGCCAGCAGCCTTGGATCATACTCTGGAAACACCATATATTTT. Its protein product is CASSLGSYSGNTIYF.